This paragraph covers one TCR beta chain sequence. This clone was picked up many times. The antigen this receptor binds is unknown. No base quality values were provided; no much bigger clone lies one nucleotide off. Other DNA sequences within the sample encode an identical CDR3. The germline V gene specifies SNHLY as CDR1 and FYNNEI as CDR2. There are 15 amino acids in the CDR3, from cysteine to phenylalanine inclusive. The CDR3 DNA has 45 bases and is translated from base 1. V and J lose 2 bases and 0 bases, and a span of 8 bases separates them. Each donor gave one peripheral blood draw, averaging roughly 100 mL, which was collected into heparinised tubes. Naive, central memory, regulatory and stem cell-like memory CD4+ T cells were sorted on a BD FACSAria II using a panel including CD45RO, CCR7, CD25, CD127, CD95 and CD27. All sorted populations exceeded 95% purity. PBMCs were separated immediately by Lymphoprep density gradient centrifugation and were stained directly, without being cultured. So that batch effects would be minimized, each experiment stained and sorted samples in pairs, pairing one healthy donor with one patient.

These data belong to a study of beta chain features in type 1 diabetes (dated by TCRdb to about 2018). For the study in its entirety: Mean age, gender distribution, total cell number and subset yield did not differ between patients and healthy donors. A total of 107,917,701 sorted cells were examined across all samples, and the number of cells per subset was strongly correlated with RNA yield. The study compared the TCRB repertoires of sorted circulating CD4+ T cell subsets in recently diagnosed type 1 diabetes patients with those in matched healthy donors. Regulatory and stem cell-like memory subsets were obtained from only 8 patients and roughly eight healthy donors, while naive and central memory subsets were obtained from all 28 donors. Study-level results and caveats: PCR might favor shorter templates, but patient and control samples were amplified and corrected together, so any skew would affect both groups equally. At VDJ recombination sites, patients with type 1 diabetes made fewer insertions and deleted more nucleotides, a pattern implying thymic rearrangement abnormalities. Because small numbers of individuals were included in the HLA sub-analyses, any influence of HLA type on TCRB rearrangement was left unresolved. Sequencing cDNA rather than genomic DNA could over-represent highly expressing activated cells, although activation and CD3 levels did not differ between groups. Type 1 diabetes patients showed a moderate but significant shortening of TCRB CDR3 length in all four CD4+ subsets. The naive, central memory and regulatory TCRB repertoires appeared to resemble one another more closely among patients than among healthy donors.

The High Capacity cDNA Reverse Transcription Kit was used to reverse transcribe all of the isolated RNA, meaning that expressed TCRB transcripts were what got sequenced. Deep immunoSEQ sequencing was applied to naive, central memory and regulatory T cell samples, giving an average of roughly 3.5 million total reads per sample. After sorted cells were lysed in RLT buffer, RNA was extracted with DNase-treated RNeasy Micro or Mini kits, with the choice depending on cell number. Each cell subset was processed on its own to prevent cross-contamination, while patient and healthy donor samples were processed together. The immunoSEQ multiplex PCR was used to amplify TCRB sequences from cDNA, generating 87-bp fragments that spanned the CDR3 region. Sequencing of the amplicons was performed on the Illumina HiSeq platform. Per the source publication's procedure: Synthetic template baselines were used to correct PCR bias computationally, reads within Hamming distance 2 were collapsed together, and singletons that could not be merged were discarded. Reads were aligned to IMGT to assign V, D and J genes, CDR3 length, and insertions or deletions at six rearrangement sites. Within each subset, clonotype counts were normalized to sorted cell number, after which true diversity and Gini coefficients were computed with the tcR R package. The overlap coefficient, calculated on TCRB nucleotide sequences, was used to quantify repertoire sharing. TCRdb retrieved this table from immuneACCESS and kept in-frame rearrangements only. Not all clones are present; in checked studies, unresolved V genes account for under half, and no reason is known for the remainder. V and J calls plus clone size are reproduced from that table; the DNA served to infer D and trimming. In all, the sample holds almost 350,000 clones, and about a tenth of those were seen once. The biggest ten clones account for roughly 0.99% of the sample.

Specimen: central memory CD4+ T cells from blood. This clonotype originated in a man aged 25 to 40 with type 1 diabetes. Recombination linked TRBV2 to TRBJ1-5; confidence is insufficient to name the D gene. CDR3 loop: CASSELGDSNQPQHF. The sequenced DNA is TGTGCCAGCAGTGAACTGGGAGATAGCAATCAGCCCCAGCATTTT.